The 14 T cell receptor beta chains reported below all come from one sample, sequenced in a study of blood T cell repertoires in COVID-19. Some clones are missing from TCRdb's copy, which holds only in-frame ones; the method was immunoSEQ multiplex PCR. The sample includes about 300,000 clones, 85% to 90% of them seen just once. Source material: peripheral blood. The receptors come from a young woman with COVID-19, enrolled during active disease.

This CDR3 reads CASSDQVNTEAFF. In nucleotides, the CDR3 is TGCGCCAGCAGCGATCAGGTGAACACTGAAGCTTTCTTT. This sequence joins TRBV5-1 and TRBJ1-1; no clear D gene. The CDR3 totals 13 residues. Per germline, CDR1 SGHRS and CDR2 YFSETQ. With 4 bases removed from V and 0 bases from J, the gap between germline ends came to 7 bases.

CDR3 coding DNA: TGCGCCAGCAGCTTGAGGTTGACAGGGGGAGAGACCCAGTACTTC. Its protein is CASSLRLTGGETQYF. The chain joins TRBV5-1 to TRBJ2-5; 9 nucleotides align to TRBD1. Germline loops: CDR1 SGHRS, CDR2 YFSETQ. The V gene end was trimmed by 1 base and the J gene end by 4 bases; junction bases not matched to a gene: 5. The CDR3 has 15 amino acids.

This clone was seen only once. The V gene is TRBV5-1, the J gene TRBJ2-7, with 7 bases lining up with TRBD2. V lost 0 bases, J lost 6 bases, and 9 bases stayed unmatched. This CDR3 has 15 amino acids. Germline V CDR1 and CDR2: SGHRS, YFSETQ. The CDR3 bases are TGCGCCAGCAGCTTGGTACTAGCGCTTACCCCCGAGCAGTACTTC. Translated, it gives CASSLVLALTPEQYF.

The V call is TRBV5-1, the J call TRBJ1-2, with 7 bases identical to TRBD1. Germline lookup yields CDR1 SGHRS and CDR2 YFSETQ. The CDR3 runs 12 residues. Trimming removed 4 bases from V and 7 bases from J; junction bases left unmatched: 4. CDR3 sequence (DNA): TGCGCCAGCAGCGAAGGGGGCTCTGGCTACACCTTC. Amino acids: CASSEGGSGYTF.

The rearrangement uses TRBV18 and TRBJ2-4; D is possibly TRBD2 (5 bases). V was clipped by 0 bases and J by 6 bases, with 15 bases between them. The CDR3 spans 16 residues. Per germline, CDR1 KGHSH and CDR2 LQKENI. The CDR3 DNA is TGTGCCAGCTCACCACCGCGTGCGGCCGGAGGAAACATTCAGTACTTC. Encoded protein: CASSPPRAAGGNIQYF.

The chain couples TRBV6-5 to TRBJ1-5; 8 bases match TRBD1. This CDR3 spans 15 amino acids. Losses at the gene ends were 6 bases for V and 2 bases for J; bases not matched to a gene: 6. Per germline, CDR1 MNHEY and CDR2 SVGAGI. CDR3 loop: CASSSDRGGNQPQHF. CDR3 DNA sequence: TGTGCCAGCAGCTCAGACAGGGGCGGCAATCAGCCCCAGCATTTT.

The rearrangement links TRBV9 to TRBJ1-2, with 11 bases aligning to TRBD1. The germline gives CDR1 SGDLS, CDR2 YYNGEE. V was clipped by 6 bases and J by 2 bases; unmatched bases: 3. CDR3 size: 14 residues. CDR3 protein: CASNGQGANYGYTF. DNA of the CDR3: TGTGCCAGCAACGGACAGGGGGCGAACTATGGCTACACCTTC.

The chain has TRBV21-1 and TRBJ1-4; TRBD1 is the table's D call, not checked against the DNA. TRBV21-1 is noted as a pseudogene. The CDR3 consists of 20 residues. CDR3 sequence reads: CASSKVNSGTGVSTNEKLFF. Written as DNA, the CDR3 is TGTGCCAGCAGCAAAGTGAATTCCGGGACAGGGGTCTCAACTAATGAAAAACTGTTTTTT.

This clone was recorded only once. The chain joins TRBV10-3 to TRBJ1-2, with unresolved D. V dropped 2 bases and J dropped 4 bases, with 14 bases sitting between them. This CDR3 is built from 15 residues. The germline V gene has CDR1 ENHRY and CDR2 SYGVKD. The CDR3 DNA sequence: TGTGCCATCAGTGAGCCCAGCGGAAGCTCCTATGGCTACACCTTC. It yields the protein CAISEPSGSSYGYTF.

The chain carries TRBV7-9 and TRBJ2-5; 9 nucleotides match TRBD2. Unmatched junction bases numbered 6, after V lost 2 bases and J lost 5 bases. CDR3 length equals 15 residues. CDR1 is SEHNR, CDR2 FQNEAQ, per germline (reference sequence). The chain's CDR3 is CASSLSGGYRETQYF. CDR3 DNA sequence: TGTGCCAGCAGCTTAAGCGGGGGGTACCGCGAGACCCAGTACTTC.

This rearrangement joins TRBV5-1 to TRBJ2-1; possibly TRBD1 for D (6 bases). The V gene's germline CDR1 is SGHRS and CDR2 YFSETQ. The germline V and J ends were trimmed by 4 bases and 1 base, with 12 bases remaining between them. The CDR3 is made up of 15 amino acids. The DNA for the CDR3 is TGCGCCAGCAGCCCCGGACAGCGTTCCTACAATGAGCAGTTCTTC. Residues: CASSPGQRSYNEQFF.

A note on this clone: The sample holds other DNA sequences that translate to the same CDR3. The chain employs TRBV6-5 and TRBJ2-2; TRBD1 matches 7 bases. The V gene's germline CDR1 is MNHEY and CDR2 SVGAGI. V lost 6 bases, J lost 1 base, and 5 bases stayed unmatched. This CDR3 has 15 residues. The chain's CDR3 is CASSSGTVNTGELFF. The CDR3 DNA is TGTGCCAGCAGCTCCGGGACAGTGAACACCGGGGAGCTGTTTTTT.

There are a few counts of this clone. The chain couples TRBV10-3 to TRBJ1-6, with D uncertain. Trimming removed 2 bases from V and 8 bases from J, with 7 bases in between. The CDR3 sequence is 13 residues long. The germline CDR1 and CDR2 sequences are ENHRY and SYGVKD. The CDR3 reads CAISEAEDSPLHF. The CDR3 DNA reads TGTGCCATCAGTGAGGCAGAGGATTCACCCCTCCACTTT.

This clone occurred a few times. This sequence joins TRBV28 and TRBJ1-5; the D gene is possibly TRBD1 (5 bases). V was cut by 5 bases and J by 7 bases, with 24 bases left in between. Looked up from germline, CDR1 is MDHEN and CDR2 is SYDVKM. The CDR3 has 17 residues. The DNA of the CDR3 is TGTGCCAGCAGTACACCTAAGGAGGGGCCCTTGGGACAGCCCCAGCATTTT. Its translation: CASSTPKEGPLGQPQHF.